These 5 T cell receptor beta chains came from one sample sequenced in a study of kidney transplant recipient with SARS-CoV-2 infection. TCRdb re-called the reads through MiXCR, storing one row per CDR3 protein. The sample shows 200,000 to 250,000 distinct CDR3 sequences, under 35% of them seen only once. Here the sequenced sample was a blood sample, taken at baseline and between days 110 and 120 from a kidney transplant recipient. Receptor source: a male patient younger than 45 who had COVID-19 and was a kidney transplant recipient. Some T cells may be transferred from the graft donor.

As regards this clonotype: The junction departs from germline at one end; a sequencing error may be responsible. The gene calls are TRBV6-6 and TRBJ1-1; 9 bases map to TRBD1. The CDR3 loop spans 14 amino acids. CDR1 and CDR2 (germline): MNHNY, SVGAGI (reference sequence). The CDR3 loop is CASGYVTGGTEAFF. The CDR3 DNA is TGTGCCAGCGGTTATGTGACAGGGGGCACTGAAGCTTTCTTT.

This clonotype was counted at least ten times. The CDR3 nucleotides are TGTGCCAGCAGCCCAAATCGGGGGCAGGGGTACACTGAAGCTTTCTTT. This codes for CASSPNRGQGYTEAFF. The chain has TRBV12-3 or TRBV12-4 and TRBJ1-1, with a weak D call TRBD1 (6 bases). This CDR3 region has 16 residues. Trimming cost V 6 bases and J 3 bases, with 20 bases left between them.

The rearrangement uses TRBV24-1 and TRBJ1-2; D remains unclear. This CDR3 contains 13 residues. Trimming left V 3 bases short and J 8 bases short, with 12 bases between. Germline V gives CDR1 KGHDR, CDR2 SFDVKD. The CDR3 spells CATSDLTLSGYTF. The CDR3 DNA reads TGTGCCACCAGTGATCTGACTCTATCCGGCTACACCTTC.

To note about this clonotype: Its ends do not fully match the called genes, so a read error is possible. This rearrangement joins TRBV5-5 to TRBJ2-4; 9 bases agree with TRBD1. In germline, CDR1 is SGHKS, CDR2 YYEKEE (reference sequence). The CDR3 runs to 14 residues. As DNA, the CDR3 is TGTGCCAACAGCTCACAGGGGGCTTTAAACATTCAGTACTTC. Amino acids: CANSSQGALNIQYF.

This clonotype was seen ten or more times. The J gene is TRBJ1-4, the V gene TRBV12-3 or TRBV12-4, with 8 nucleotides matching TRBD1. There are 15 residues in the CDR3. V shed 7 bases and J 8 bases; nucleotides not matched to a gene: 12. This CDR3 is CASTQGRTGREKLFF. CDR3 in DNA: TGTGCCAGCACCCAGGGCCGGACAGGGAGGGAAAAACTGTTTTTT.